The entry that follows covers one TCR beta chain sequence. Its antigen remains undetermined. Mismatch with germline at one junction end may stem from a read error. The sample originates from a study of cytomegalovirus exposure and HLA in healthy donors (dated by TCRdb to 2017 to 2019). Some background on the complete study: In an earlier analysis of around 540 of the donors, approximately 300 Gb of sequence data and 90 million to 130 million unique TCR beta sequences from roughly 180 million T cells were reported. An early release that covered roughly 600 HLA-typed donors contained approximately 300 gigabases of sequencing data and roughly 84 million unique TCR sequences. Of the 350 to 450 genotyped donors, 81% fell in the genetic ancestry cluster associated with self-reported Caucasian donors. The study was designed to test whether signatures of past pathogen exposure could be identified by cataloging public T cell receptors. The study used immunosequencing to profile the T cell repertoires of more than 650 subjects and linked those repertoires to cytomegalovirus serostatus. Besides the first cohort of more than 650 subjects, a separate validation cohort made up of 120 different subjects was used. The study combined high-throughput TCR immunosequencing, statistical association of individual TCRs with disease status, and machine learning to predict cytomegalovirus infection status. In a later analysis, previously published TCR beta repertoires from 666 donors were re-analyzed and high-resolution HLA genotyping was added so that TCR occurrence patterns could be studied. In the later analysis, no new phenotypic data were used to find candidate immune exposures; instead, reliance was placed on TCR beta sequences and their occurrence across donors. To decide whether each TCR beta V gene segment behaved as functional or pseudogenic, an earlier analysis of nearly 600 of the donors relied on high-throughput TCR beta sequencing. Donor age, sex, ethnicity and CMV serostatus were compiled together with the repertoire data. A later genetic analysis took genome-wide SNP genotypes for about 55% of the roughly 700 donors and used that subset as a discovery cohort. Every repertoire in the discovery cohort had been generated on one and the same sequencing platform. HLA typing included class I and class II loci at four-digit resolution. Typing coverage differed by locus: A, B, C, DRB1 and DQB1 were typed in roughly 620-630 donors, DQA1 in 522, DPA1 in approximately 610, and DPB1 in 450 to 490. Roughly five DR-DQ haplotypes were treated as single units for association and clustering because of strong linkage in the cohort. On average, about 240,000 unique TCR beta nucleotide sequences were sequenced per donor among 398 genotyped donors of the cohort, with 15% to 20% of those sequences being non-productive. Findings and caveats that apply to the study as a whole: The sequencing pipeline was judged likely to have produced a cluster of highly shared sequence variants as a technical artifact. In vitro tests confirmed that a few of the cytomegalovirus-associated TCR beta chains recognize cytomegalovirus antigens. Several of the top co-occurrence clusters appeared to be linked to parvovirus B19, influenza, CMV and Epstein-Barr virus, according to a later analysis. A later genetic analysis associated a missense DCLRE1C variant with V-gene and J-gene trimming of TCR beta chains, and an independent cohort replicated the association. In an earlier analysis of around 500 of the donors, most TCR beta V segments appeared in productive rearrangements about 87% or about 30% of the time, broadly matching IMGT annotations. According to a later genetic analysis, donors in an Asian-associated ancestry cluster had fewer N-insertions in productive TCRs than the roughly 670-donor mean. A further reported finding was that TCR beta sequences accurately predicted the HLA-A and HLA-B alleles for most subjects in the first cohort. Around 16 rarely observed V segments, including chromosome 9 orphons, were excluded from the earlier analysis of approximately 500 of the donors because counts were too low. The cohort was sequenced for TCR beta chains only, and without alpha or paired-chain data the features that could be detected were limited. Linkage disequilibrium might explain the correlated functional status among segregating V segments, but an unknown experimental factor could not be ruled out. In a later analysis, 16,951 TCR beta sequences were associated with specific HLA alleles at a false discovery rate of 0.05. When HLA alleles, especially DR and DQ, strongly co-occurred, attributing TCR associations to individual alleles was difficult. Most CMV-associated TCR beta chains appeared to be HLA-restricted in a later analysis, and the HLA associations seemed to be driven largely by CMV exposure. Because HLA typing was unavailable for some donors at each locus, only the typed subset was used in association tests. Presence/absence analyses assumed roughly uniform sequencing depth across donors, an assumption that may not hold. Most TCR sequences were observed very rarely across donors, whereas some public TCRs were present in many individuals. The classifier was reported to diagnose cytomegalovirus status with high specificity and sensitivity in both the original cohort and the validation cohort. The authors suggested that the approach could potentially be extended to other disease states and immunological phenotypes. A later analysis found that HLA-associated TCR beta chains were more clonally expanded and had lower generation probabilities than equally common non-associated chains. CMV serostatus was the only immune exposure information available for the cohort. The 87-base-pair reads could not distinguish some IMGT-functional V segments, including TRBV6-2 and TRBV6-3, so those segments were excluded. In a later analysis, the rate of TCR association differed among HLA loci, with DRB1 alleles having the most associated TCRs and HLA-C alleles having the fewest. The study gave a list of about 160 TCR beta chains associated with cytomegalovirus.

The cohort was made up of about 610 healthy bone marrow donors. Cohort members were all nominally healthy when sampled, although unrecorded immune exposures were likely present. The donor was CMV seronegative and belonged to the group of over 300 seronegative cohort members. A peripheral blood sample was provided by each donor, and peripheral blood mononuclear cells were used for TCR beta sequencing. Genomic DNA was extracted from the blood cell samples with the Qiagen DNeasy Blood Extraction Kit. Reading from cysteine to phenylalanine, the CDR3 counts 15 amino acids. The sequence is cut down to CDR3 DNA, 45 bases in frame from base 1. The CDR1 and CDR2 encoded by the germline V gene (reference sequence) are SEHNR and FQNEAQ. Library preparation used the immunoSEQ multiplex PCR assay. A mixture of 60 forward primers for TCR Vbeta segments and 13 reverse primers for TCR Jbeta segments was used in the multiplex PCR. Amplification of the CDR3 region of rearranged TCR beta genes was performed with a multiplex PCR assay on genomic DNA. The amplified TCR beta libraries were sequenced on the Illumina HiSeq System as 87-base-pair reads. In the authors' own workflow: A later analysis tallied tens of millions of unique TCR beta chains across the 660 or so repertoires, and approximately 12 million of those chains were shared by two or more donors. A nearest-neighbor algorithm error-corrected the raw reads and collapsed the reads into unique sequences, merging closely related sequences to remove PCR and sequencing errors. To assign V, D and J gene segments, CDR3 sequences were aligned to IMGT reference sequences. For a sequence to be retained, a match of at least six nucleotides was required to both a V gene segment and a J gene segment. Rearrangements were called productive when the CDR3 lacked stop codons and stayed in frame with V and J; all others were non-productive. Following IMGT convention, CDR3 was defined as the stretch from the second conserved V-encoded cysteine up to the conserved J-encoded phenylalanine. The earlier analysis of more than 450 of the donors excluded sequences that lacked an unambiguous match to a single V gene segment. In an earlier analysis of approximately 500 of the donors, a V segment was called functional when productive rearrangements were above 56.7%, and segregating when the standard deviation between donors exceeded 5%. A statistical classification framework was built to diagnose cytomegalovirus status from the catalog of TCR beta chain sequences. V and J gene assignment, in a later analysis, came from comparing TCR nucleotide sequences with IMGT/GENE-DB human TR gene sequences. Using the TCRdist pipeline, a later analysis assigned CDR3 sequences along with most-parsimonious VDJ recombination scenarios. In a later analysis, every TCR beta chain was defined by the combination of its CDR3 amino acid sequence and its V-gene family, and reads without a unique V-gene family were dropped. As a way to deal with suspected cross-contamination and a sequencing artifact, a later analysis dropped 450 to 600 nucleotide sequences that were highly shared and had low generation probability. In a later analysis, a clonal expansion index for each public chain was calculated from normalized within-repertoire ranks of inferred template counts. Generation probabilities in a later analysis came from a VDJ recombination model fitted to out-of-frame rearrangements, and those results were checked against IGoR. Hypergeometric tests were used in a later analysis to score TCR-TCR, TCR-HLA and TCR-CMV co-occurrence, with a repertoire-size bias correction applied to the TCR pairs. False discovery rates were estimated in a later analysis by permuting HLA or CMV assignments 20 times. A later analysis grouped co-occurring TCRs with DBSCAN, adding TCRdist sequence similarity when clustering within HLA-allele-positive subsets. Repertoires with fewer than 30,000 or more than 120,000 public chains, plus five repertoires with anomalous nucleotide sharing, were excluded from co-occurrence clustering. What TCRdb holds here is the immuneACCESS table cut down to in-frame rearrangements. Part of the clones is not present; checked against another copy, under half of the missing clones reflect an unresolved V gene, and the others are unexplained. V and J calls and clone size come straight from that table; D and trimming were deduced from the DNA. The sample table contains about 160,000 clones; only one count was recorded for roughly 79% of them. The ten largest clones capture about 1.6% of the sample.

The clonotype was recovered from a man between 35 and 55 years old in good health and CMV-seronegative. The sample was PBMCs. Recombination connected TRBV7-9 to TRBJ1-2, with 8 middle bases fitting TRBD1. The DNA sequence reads TGTTCCAGCAGCTCCTGGACAGGGTCTAACTATGGCTACACCTTC. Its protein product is CSSSSWTGSNYGYTF.